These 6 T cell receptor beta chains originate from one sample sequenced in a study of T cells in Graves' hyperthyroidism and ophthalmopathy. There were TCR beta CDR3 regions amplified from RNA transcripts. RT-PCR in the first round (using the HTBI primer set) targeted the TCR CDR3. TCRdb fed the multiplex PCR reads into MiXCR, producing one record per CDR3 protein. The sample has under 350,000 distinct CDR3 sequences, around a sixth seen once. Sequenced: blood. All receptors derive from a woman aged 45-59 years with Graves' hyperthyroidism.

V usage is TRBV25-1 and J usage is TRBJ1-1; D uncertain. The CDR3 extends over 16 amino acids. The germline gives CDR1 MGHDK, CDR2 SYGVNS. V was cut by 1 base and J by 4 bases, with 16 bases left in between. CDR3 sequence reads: CASSEFAGTRCTEAFF. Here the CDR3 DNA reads TGTGCCAGCAGTGAATTTGCAGGAACGCGTTGCACTGAAGCTTTCTTT.

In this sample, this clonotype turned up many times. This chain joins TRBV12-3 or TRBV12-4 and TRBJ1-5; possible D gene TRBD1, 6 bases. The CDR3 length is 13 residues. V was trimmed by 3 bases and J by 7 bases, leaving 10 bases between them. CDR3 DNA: TGTGCCAGCAGTTTGGCAGGGGTGCAGCCCCAGCATTTT. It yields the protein CASSLAGVQPQHF.

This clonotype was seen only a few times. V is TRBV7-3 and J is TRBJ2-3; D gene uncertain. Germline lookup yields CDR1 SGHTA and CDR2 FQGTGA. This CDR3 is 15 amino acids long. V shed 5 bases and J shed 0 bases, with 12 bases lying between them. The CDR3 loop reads CASSRTSASTDTQYF. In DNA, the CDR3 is TGTGCCAGCAGCAGGACGTCTGCTAGCACAGATACGCAGTATTTT. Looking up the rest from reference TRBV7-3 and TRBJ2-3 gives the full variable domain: GAGVSQTPSNKVTEKGKYVELRCDPISGHTALYWYRQSLGQGPEFLIYFQGTGAADDSGLPNDRFFAVRPEGSVSTLKIQRTERGDSAVYLCASSRTSASTDTQYFGPGTRLTVL.

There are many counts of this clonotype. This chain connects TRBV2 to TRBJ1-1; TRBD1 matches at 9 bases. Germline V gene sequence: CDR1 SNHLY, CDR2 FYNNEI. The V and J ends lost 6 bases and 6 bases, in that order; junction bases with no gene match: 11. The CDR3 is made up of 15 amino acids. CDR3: CASRRTGEKVAEAFF. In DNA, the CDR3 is TGTGCCAGCAGGAGGACAGGGGAGAAGGTTGCTGAAGCTTTCTTT.

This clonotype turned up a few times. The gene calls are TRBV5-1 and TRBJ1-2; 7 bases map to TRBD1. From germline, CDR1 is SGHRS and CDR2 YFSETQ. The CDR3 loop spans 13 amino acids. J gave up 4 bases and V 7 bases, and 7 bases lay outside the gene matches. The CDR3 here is CASSAGGGYGYTF. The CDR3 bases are TGCGCCAGCTCCGCAGGGGGTGGCTATGGCTACACCTTC.

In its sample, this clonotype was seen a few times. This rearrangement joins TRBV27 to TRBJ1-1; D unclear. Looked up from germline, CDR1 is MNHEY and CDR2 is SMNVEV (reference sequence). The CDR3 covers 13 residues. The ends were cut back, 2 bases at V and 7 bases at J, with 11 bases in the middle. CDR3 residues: CASSLSPASEAFF. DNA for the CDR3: TGTGCCAGCAGTTTAAGCCCGGCGAGTGAAGCTTTCTTT.